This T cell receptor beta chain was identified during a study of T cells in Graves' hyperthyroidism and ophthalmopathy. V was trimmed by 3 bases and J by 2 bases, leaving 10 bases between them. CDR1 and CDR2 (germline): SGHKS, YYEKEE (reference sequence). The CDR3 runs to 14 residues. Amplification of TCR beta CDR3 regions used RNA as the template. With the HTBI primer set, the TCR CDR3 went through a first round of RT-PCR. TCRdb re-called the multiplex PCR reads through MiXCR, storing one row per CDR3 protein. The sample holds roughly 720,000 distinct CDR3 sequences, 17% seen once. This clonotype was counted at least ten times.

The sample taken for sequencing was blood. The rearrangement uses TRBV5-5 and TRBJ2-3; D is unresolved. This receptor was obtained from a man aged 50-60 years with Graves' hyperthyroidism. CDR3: CASSSVIPTDTQYF. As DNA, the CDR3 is TGTGCCAGCAGCTCAGTCATACCCACAGATACGCAGTATTTT.